The 27 T cell receptor beta chains presented below share a single source sample, sequenced in a study of blood T cell repertoires in COVID-19. The assay was immunoSEQ multiplex PCR, and TCRdb's table has in-frame clones only and misses some. This table has under 20,000 clones, roughly three quarters appearing once. The material sequenced was peripheral blood. The receptors were sampled from a man in his fifties or sixties with acute or convalescent COVID-19.

The chain employs TRBV19 and TRBJ2-1; perhaps TRBD2 as D (6 bases). V lost 4 bases and J lost 0, with 7 bases in between. The CDR3 consists of 14 residues. Germline V gene data show CDR1 as LNHDA and CDR2 as SQIVND (reference sequence). This chain's CDR3 is CASSRDFSYNEQFF. The CDR3 DNA follows: TGTGCCAGTAGTAGGGACTTCTCCTACAATGAGCAGTTCTTC.

The chain recombines TRBV5-4 with TRBJ1-5; 8 nucleotides match TRBD1. The germline gives CDR1 SGHNT, CDR2 YYREEE (reference sequence). This CDR3 region has 14 residues. The V gene end was trimmed by 6 bases and the J gene end by 2 bases; junction bases not matched to a gene: 4. The CDR3 loop is CASTATGGNQPQHF. The CDR3 nucleotides read TGTGCCAGCACCGCGACAGGGGGCAATCAGCCCCAGCATTTT.

The chain recombines TRBV9 with TRBJ2-5; D is perhaps TRBD2 (6 bases). Between the trimmed V and J ends, which lost 4 bases and 5 bases, there was a span of 15 bases. CDR1 SGDLS and CDR2 YYNGEE come from the germline V gene. This CDR3 comprises 14 residues. This chain's CDR3 is CASSPAVGGETQYF. In DNA, the CDR3 is TGTGCCAGCAGCCCAGCGGTTGGAGGGGAGACCCAGTACTTC.

The J gene is TRBJ2-5, the V gene TRBV5-1; 7 nucleotides align to TRBD1. The ends lost 2 bases at V and 0 bases at J; junction bases unmatched: 1. Germline CDR1 SGHRS, CDR2 YFSETQ. The CDR3 is 14 residues long. The CDR3 reads CASSLQGYQETQYF. The CDR3 nucleotides are TGCGCCAGCAGCTTACAGGGGTACCAAGAGACCCAGTACTTC.

The chain couples TRBV4-1 to TRBJ1-2; D call uncertain. This CDR3 spans 16 amino acids. CDR1 is MGHRA, CDR2 YSYEKL, per germline. Trimming removed 1 base at V and 6 bases at J, with 18 bases between. The CDR3 protein is CASSQGSWRAVDGYTF. The CDR3 bases are TGCGCCAGCAGCCAAGGGTCGTGGAGGGCGGTTGATGGCTACACCTTC.

The genes are TRBV25-1 and TRBJ1-5, with D possibly being TRBD1 (6 bases). Germline V gives CDR1 MGHDK, CDR2 SYGVNS. The V end was cut by 4 bases, the J end by 2 bases, with 12 bases between. The CDR3 contains 15 residues. The CDR3 reads CASSAGGQGNQPQHF. DNA for the CDR3: TGTGCCAGCAGTGCGGGGGGGCAGGGCAATCAGCCCCAGCATTTT. Based on the CDR3 plus reference TRBV25-1 and TRBJ1-5, the full variable domain is EADIYQTPRYLVIGTGKKITLECSQTMGHDKMYWYQQDPGMELHLIHYSYGVNSTEKGDLSSESTVSRIRTEHFPLTLESARPSHTSQYLCASSAGGQGNQPQHFGDGTRLSIL.

The CDR3 coding sequence is TGTGCCTGGAGTGGAGTAGGGAGAAATCAGCCCCAGCATTTT. It is translated as CAWSGVGRNQPQHF. V usage is TRBV30 and J usage is TRBJ1-5; D not certain. V lost 1 base and J 4 bases, leaving 11 bases between the germline ends. CDR1 is GTSNPN and CDR2 is SVGIG in the germline V gene (reference sequence). This CDR3 comprises 14 residues.

The table lists this clone with a few counts. The rearrangement links TRBV28 to TRBJ2-7, with D possibly being TRBD2 (5 bases). Trimming stripped 5 bases from V and 5 bases from J, with 16 bases between. Germline assignment: CDR1 MDHEN and CDR2 SYDVKM. CDR3 length equals 14 residues. CDR3 amino acids: CASSKVPEGDEQYF. The CDR3 DNA reads as TGTGCCAGCAGTAAGGTCCCAGAGGGCGACGAGCAGTACTTC.

This clone came up a few times. The chain employs TRBV5-1 and TRBJ2-1; D gene ambiguous. Deletions cut 2 bases from V and 9 bases from J, with 12 bases between. The CDR3 length is 13 residues. The germline CDR1 and CDR2 sequences are SGHRS and YFSETQ. CDR3 protein: CASSLTPGPEQFF. The CDR3 nucleotides are TGCGCCAGCAGCTTAACGCCAGGCCCTGAGCAGTTCTTC.

Of note for this clone: At the DNA level, this CDR3 is encoded by other sequences in the same sample as well. V gene TRBV6-5 combines with J gene TRBJ1-2; 10 positions agree with TRBD1. The germline gives CDR1 MNHEY, CDR2 SVGAGI. The CDR3 consists of 15 residues. V shed 6 bases, J shed 3 bases, and the junction held 7 bases outside the gene matches. The CDR3 DNA sequence: TGTGCCAGCAGCCGGGACAGGGGTATAGACTATGGCTACACCTTC. Translation: CASSRDRGIDYGYTF.

The chain has TRBV5-1 and TRBJ2-7; 8 bases line up with TRBD2. The CDR3 has 16 residues. V dropped 4 bases and J dropped 0; count of bases not matched to a gene: 9. Germline loops: CDR1 SGHRS, CDR2 YFSETQ. CDR3 residues: CASSPPGGGGSYEQYF. The CDR3 nucleotides are TGCGCCAGCAGCCCCCCCGGGGGGGGCGGCTCCTACGAGCAGTACTTC.

This chain connects TRBV5-1 to TRBJ2-5, with TRBD2 identical over 9 bases. CDR1 and CDR2 (germline): SGHRS, YFSETQ. The CDR3 is 17 amino acids. The junction had 10 bases not matched to a gene; V was cut back by 0 bases and J by 4 bases. In DNA form, the CDR3 reads TGCGCCAGCAGCTTGGGATACGCGGGGGGGCTAATAGAGACCCAGTACTTC. This translates into CASSLGYAGGLIETQYF.

This clone was seen a single time. V usage is TRBV4-1 and J usage is TRBJ2-2; unclear D gene. V was trimmed by 0 bases and J by 2 bases, leaving 7 bases between them. This CDR3 has 15 amino acids. Per the germline V gene, CDR1 is MGHRA and CDR2 is YSYEKL. DNA for the CDR3: TGCGCCAGCAGCCAAGAACTACAAAACACCGGGGAGCTGTTTTTT. This translates into CASSQELQNTGELFF.

This rearrangement joins TRBV11-2 to TRBJ2-7, with TRBD2 matching 7 bases. The CDR3 covers 14 residues. V trimming: 1 base; J trimming: 5 bases; junction bases outside the gene matches: 5. The germline V gene has CDR1 SGHAT and CDR2 FQNNGV. The CDR3: CASSLARGGNEQYF. CDR3 nucleotide sequence: TGTGCCAGCAGCTTAGCTAGGGGAGGGAACGAGCAGTACTTC. Supplemented by reference TRBV11-2 and TRBJ2-7, the full variable domain reads EAGVAQSPRYKIIEKRQSVAFWCNPISGHATLYWYQQILGQGPKLLIQFQNNGVVDDSQLPKDRFSAERLKGVDSTLKIQPAKLEDSAVYLCASSLARGGNEQYFGPGTRLTVT.

The V gene is TRBV28, the J gene TRBJ1-5; D gene unclear. Germline values: CDR1 MDHEN, CDR2 SYDVKM. V was clipped by 2 bases and J by 0 bases, with 11 bases between them. The CDR3 contains 16 residues. CDR3 DNA: TGTGCCAGCAGTTTAATCTCACTTTATAGCAATCAGCCCCAGCATTTT. Translated, it gives CASSLISLYSNQPQHF.

This clone appeared a single time. The chain joins TRBV6-1 to TRBJ1-2; the match to TRBD1 covers 10 bases. J was trimmed by 6 bases and V by 0 bases; bases with no gene match: 4. CDR1 and CDR2 from the germline V gene are MNHNS and SASEGT. The CDR3 consists of 15 residues. The CDR3 DNA reads TGTGCCAGCAGTGAAGCGGGAGGGACAGGGGATGGCTACACCTTC. Its translation is CASSEAGGTGDGYTF.

This rearrangement joins TRBV7-3 to TRBJ1-1; the match to TRBD1 covers 9 bases. CDR3 length equals 15 residues. Germline CDR1 and CDR2: SGHTA and FQGTGA. J lost 3 bases, V lost 5 bases, and 7 bases had no gene match. The CDR3 nucleotides are TGTGCCAGCAGCCCACAGGGGGCAGGGTACACTGAAGCTTTCTTT. It specifies CASSPQGAGYTEAFF.

The chain combines TRBV19 with TRBJ1-5, with a possible D match to TRBD1 (6 bases). Per the germline V gene, CDR1 is LNHDA and CDR2 is SQIVND (reference sequence). The CDR3 runs 15 residues. V shed 3 bases and J shed 9 bases, with 18 bases lying between them. Here the CDR3 reads CASSIVGRDKGPQHF. The CDR3 DNA follows: TGTGCCAGTAGTATCGTGGGGAGGGACAAGGGGCCCCAGCATTTT.

The V call is TRBV11-3, the J call TRBJ2-1, with D unresolved. Trimming stripped 1 base from V and 0 bases from J, with 7 bases between. This CDR3 is built from 15 residues. Germline lookup yields CDR1 SGHNT and CDR2 YENEEA. The CDR3 here is CASSLGYSSYNEQFF. CDR3 bases: TGTGCCAGCAGCTTAGGATACAGCTCCTACAATGAGCAGTTCTTC.

The chain uses TRBV30 and TRBJ1-3, with TRBD1 matching 11 bases. Germline CDR1 reads GTSNPN; CDR2 reads SVGIG (reference sequence). The CDR3 has 15 amino acids. Germline trimming cut 3 bases from V and 0 bases from J; bases unmatched to any gene: 1. CDR3 amino acids: CAWRGQGDSGNTIYF. CDR3 nucleotide sequence: TGTGCCTGGAGGGGACAGGGGGACTCTGGAAACACCATATATTTT.

The J gene is TRBJ1-2, the V gene TRBV4-1, with TRBD1 matching 8 bases. The CDR3 is made up of 16 amino acids. Germline CDR1 and CDR2: MGHRA and YSYEKL. V was pared by 3 bases and J by 6 bases, with 12 bases of the junction left unmatched. CDR3 sequence reads: CASSHLSQGASNGYTF. CDR3 in DNA: TGCGCCAGCAGCCACTTGTCCCAGGGGGCAAGTAATGGCTACACCTTC.

The V gene is TRBV27, the J gene TRBJ2-4; 13 bases are shared with TRBD2. The V segment lost 11 bases and the J segment 4 bases; nucleotides outside the gene matches: 5. The V gene's germline CDR1 is MNHEY and CDR2 SMNVEV (reference sequence). The length of the CDR3 is 14 residues. This CDR3 is CAAGLAGAKNIQYF. CDR3 in DNA: TGTGCCGCTGGACTAGCGGGGGCGAAAAACATTCAGTACTTC.

The chain couples TRBV18 to TRBJ2-7; 11 positions match TRBD1. Germline V lookup: CDR1 KGHSH, CDR2 LQKENI. The V segment lost 3 bases and the J segment 7 bases; nucleotides outside the gene matches: 5. The CDR3 spans 14 residues. The CDR3 spells CASSPGQGVGEQYF. The CDR3 DNA reads as TGTGCCAGCTCACCGGGACAGGGGGTAGGGGAGCAGTACTTC.

The V gene is TRBV27, the J gene TRBJ2-5, with 13 positions matching TRBD2. This CDR3 contains 18 residues. CDR1 and CDR2 (germline): MNHEY, SMNVEV (reference sequence). V shed 2 bases and J 1 base; nucleotides not matched to a gene: 7. The CDR3 DNA is TGTGCCAGCAGTTTAATAACTAGCGGGGGGGCGCTCCAAGAGACCCAGTACTTC. Its protein product is CASSLITSGGALQETQYF.

The chain has TRBV24-1 and TRBJ1-5; a weak D match, TRBD1 (5 bases). CDR1 and CDR2 (germline): KGHDR, SFDVKD. V was pared by 3 bases and J by 3 bases, with 11 bases between. CDR3 size: 15 residues. The CDR3 DNA reads as TGTGCCACCAGTGATGGGGGGAGACCCAATCAGCCCCAGCATTTT. Amino acid sequence: CATSDGGRPNQPQHF.

This clone was seen only a few times. The chain is built from TRBV18 and TRBJ2-2, with 11 bases lining up with TRBD2. The ends lost 10 bases at V and 0 bases at J; junction bases unmatched: 10. Germline CDR1 KGHSH, CDR2 LQKENI. The CDR3 has 17 residues. In DNA form, the CDR3 reads TGTGCCACCCCCCTGGTAGCGGGGGGGTCGAACACCGGGGAGCTGTTTTTT. Its translation: CATPLVAGGSNTGELFF.

The J gene is TRBJ2-1, the V gene TRBV5-1; D ambiguous. The CDR3 has 13 amino acids. V dropped 0 bases and J dropped 2 bases, with 3 bases sitting between them. CDR1 and CDR2 (germline): SGHRS, YFSETQ. The CDR3 sequence: CASSLGAYNEQFF. CDR3 coding DNA: TGCGCCAGCAGCTTGGGAGCCTACAATGAGCAGTTCTTC.